This T cell receptor beta chain was recorded in a study of cytotoxic CD8 clonotypes in ibrutinib-treated CLL. Study outcomes and limitations: Baseline clonality was higher than in age-matched healthy donors and moved in step with circulating CD8+ T-cell counts.

Sequenced by immunoSEQ multiplex PCR; TCRdb stores in-frame clones only, minus some. The top ten hold 5% to 6.5% of the sample, which has 300,000 to 400,000 clones, 60% to 80% seen once. Regarding this clone: Its antigen is not known.

The clonotype comes from a human donor with chronic lymphocytic leukemia. This material consisted of PBMCs, taken after 36 months of ibrutinib treatment.

The CDR3 region has the DNA TGTGCCAGCAGCTTAACGGTTCGTAGCGGGAGATACAATGAGCAGTTCTTC. It encodes CASSLTVRSGRYNEQFF. This chain joins TRBV7-3 and TRBJ2-1; TRBD2 aligns across 9 bases. Unmatched junction bases numbered 7, after V lost 0 bases and J lost 4 bases. This CDR3 is 17 amino acids long. The germline CDR1 and CDR2 sequences are SGHTA and FQGTGA.